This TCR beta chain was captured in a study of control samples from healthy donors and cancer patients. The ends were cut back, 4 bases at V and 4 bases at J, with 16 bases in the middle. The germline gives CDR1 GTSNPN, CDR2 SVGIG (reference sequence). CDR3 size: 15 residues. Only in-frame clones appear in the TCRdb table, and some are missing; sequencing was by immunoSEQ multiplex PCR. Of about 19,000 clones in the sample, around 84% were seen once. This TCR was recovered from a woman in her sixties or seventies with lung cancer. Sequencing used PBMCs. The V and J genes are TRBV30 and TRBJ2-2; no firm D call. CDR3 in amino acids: CAWNRGDWTTGELFF. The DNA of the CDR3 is TGTGCCTGGAATCGTGGCGATTGGACCACCGGGGAGCTGTTTTTT.